A selection of T cell receptor beta chains follows, all from one sample in a study of response to subunit inactivated influenza vaccine. A single record per CDR3 protein comes from TCRdb applying MiXCR to the RT-PCR reads. The data show 450,000 to 600,000 distinct CDR3 sequences, with approximately 17% seen just once and around 3% held by the top ten. Material: CD4+ T cells sorted from PBMCs, obtained around 2 years after vaccination. The origin of the receptors is a man in his fifties or sixties who received an inactivated influenza vaccine. The CDR3 runs from the conserved cysteine through the conserved F or W. The D gene is left open where the match is weak. Not every row has a clone size; where given, it reads once, few, many or a size class.

V gene	clone size	D gene	J gene	CDR3 DNA	CDR3 protein
TRBV28	.	TRBD1	TRBJ2-2	TGTGCCAGCAAGCAGGGGGACCGAGGCACCGGGGAGCTGTTTTTT	CASKQGDRGTGELFF
TRBV6-2/TRBV6-3	.	.	TRBJ2-1	TGTGCCAGCAGTTACAGGTCGGCTCAGACCTACAATGAGCAGTTCTTC	CASSYRSAQTYNEQFF
TRBV12-3/TRBV12-4	.	TRBD1	TRBJ1-3	TGTGCCAGCAGTTCACACAAAGGGACAGCGACCTTT	CASSSHKGTATF
TRBV20-1	few	TRBD2	TRBJ2-1	TGCAGTGCTAGTAAGGCGGGAGCCCCCCATGAGCAGTTCTTC	CSASKAGAPHEQFF
TRBV20-1	.	.	TRBJ1-2	TGCAGTGCTAATGGCTACACCTTC	CSANGYTF
TRBV4-2	.	.	TRBJ1-5	TGTGCCAGCAGCCAAGATGAGGCTTTGGGGCCCCAGCATTTT	CASSQDEALGPQHF
TRBV9	.	TRBD2	TRBJ2-3	TGTGCCAGCAGCGTAGATGAGGTGGGGCTAGCGGGCACAGATACGCAGTATTTT	CASSVDEVGLAGTDTQYF
TRBV4-2	many	TRBD1	TRBJ1-4	TGTGCCAGCAGCCGGGGGACAGAGACGACTAATGAAAAACTGTTTTTT	CASSRGTETTNEKLFF
TRBV6-6	few	TRBD1	TRBJ1-1	TGTGCCAGCAGTACTACACAGGGGATTGAAGCTTTCTTT	CASSTTQGIEAFF
TRBV2	.	TRBD1	TRBJ1-6	TGTGCCAGCAGTGATCATCCGGGACAGGATAATTCACCCCTCCACTTT	CASSDHPGQDNSPLHF
TRBV4-3	few	.	TRBJ1-2	TGCGCCAGCAGCCAATTTAAAAATGAGTACAGCTATGGCTACACCTTC	CASSQFKNEYSYGYTF
TRBV20-1	.	TRBD2	TRBJ2-2	TGCAGTGCAAAAAGCGGGAGCCGCACCGGGGAGCTGTTTTTT	CSAKSGSRTGELFF
TRBV6-1	.	.	TRBJ2-1	TGTGCCAGCAGGGAACAGAGATACAATGAGCAGTTCTTC	CASREQRYNEQFF
TRBV25-1	few	.	TRBJ1-2	TGTGCCAGCAGTGAAGGACAATTCTATGGCTACACCTTC	CASSEGQFYGYTF
TRBV9	.	TRBD2	TRBJ2-7	TGTGCCAGCAGCGTTAGCGGGATGGACGAGCAGTACTTC	CASSVSGMDEQYF
TRBV12-3/TRBV12-4	.	.	TRBJ1-2	TGTGCCAGCAGTTGGTCCAGGAGGGGGATTCCTCTTTATAACTATGTCTACACCTTC	CASSWSRRGIPLYNYVYTF
TRBV20-1	few	.	TRBJ2-5	TGCAGTGCTAGCCGACAGGGAGGAAAGACCCAGTACTTC	CSASRQGGKTQYF
TRBV5-1	few	TRBD1	TRBJ1-5	TGCGCCAGCAGTTCAGGGGGGTCCGATCAGCCCCAGCATTTT	CASSSGGSDQPQHF
TRBV6-1	many	.	TRBJ2-7	TGTGCCAGCAGTCGGGACACCGTTTCCTACGAGCAGTACTTC	CASSRDTVSYEQYF
TRBV6-1	few	.	TRBJ2-7	TGTGCCAGCAGTGAAAGCAATAGGGGGACCGCATCAACCTACGAGCAGTACTTC	CASSESNRGTASTYEQYF
TRBV7-9	.	.	TRBJ1-5	TGTGCCAGCAGCTTAGGACAGTACAATCAGCCCCAGCATTTT	CASSLGQYNQPQHF
TRBV12-3/TRBV12-4	.	TRBD2	TRBJ2-5	TGTGCCAGCAGTTTAGGCCTAGCGGGAAACCCAAAAGAGACCCAGTACTTC	CASSLGLAGNPKETQYF
TRBV6-2/TRBV6-3	.	.	TRBJ1-1	TGTGCCAGCCGGAGGGAACCGTCGAACACTGAAGCTTTCTTT	CASRREPSNTEAFF
TRBV6-2/TRBV6-3	.	.	TRBJ2-7	TGTGCCAGCAGGGAGGCAAGGCAGGGGATGACCTACGAGCAGTACTTC	CASREARQGMTYEQYF
TRBV5-1	few	.	TRBJ2-1	TGCGCCAGCAGCTGGGGAACCGTTTTAGAGCAGTTCTTC	CASSWGTVLEQFF
TRBV10-2	once	.	TRBJ2-3	TGCGCCAGCAGTGTAGTAGTGTACACAGATACGCAGTATTTT	CASSVVVYTDTQYF
TRBV20-1	many	.	TRBJ2-3	TGCAGTGCTAGTGACGGAGGCACAGATACGCAGTATTTT	CSASDGGTDTQYF
TRBV4-2	many	TRBD2	TRBJ2-1	TGTGCCAGCAGCCAAGACTGGAGGGGACTAGCCGCCAATGAGCAGTTCTTC	CASSQDWRGLAANEQFF
TRBV5-1	many	TRBD1	TRBJ2-3	TGCGCCAGCAGCTCCGGGACAGGGGGGTTGGATACGCAGTATTTT	CASSSGTGGLDTQYF
TRBV4-3	few	.	TRBJ2-3	TGCGCCAGCAGCTGGACAGTCAGCACAGATACGCAGTATTTT	CASSWTVSTDTQYF
TRBV20-1	few	.	TRBJ1-2	TGCAGTGCTAGAGATGCCAGGGGCTATGGCTACACCTTC	CSARDARGYGYTF
TRBV20-1	.	TRBD1	TRBJ1-1	TGCAGTGCTGGAAAGGGGACAGGCAACACTGAAGCTTTCTTT	CSAGKGTGNTEAFF
TRBV28	.	TRBD2	TRBJ2-1	TGTGCCAGCAGTTTCCCTGGACTAGCGGGAAACGAGCAGTTCTTC	CASSFPGLAGNEQFF
TRBV18	.	TRBD1	TRBJ2-2	TGTGCCAGCTCACCGGACAGGGCCGGGGAGCTGTTTTTT	CASSPDRAGELFF
TRBV6-1	few	TRBD1	TRBJ2-7	TGTGCCAGCCATTCAGGGGGCGCGTTCCACGAGCAGTACTTC	CASHSGGAFHEQYF